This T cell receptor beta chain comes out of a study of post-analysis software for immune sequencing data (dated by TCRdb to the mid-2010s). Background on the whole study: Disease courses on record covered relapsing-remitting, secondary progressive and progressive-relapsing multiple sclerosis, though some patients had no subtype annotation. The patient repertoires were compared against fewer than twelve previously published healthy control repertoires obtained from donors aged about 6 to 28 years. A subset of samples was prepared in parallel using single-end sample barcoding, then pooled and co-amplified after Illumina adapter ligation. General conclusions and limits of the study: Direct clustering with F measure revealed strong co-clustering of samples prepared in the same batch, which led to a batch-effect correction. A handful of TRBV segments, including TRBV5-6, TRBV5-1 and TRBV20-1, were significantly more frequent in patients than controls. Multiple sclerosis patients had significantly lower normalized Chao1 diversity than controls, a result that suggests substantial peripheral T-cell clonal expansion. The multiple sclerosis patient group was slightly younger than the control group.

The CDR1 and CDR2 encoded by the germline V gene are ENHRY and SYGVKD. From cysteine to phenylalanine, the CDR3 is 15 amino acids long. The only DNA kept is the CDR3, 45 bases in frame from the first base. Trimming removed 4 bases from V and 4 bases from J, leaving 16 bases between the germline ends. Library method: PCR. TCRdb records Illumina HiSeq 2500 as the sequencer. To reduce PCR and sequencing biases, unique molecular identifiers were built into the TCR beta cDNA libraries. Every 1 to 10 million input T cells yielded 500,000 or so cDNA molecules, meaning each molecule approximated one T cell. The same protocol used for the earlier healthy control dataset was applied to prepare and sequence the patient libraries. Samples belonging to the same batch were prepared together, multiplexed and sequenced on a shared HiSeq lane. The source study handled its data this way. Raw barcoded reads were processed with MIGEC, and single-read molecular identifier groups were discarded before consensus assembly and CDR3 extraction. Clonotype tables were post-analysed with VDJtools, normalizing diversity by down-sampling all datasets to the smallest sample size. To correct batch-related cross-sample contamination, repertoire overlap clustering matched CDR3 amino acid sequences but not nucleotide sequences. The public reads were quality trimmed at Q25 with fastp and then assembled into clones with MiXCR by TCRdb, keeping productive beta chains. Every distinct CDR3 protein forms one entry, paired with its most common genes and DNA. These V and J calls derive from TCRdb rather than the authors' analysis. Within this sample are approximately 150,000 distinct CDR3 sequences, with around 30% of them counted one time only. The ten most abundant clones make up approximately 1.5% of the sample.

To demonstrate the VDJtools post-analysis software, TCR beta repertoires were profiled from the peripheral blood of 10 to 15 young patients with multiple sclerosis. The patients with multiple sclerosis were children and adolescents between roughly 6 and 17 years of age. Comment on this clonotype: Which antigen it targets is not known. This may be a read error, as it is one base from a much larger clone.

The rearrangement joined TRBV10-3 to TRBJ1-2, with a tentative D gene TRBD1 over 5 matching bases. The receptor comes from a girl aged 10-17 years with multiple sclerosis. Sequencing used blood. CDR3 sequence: CAISVRGRGPYGYTF. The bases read TGTGCCATCAGTGTTAGGGGACGGGGACCCTATGGCTACACCTTC.